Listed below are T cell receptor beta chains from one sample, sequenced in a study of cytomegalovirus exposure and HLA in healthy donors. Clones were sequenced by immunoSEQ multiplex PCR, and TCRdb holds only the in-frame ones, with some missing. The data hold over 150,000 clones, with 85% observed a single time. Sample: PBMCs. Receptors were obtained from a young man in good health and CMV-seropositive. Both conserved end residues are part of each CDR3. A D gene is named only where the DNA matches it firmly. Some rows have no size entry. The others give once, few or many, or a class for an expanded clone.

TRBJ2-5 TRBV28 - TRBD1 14 CASSLGQEIETQYF TGTGCCAGCAGTCTGGGACAGGAGATAGAGACCCAGTACTTC
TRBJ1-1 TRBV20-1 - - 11 CRGGWGTEAFF TGCAGGGGGGGGTGGGGAACTGAAGCTTTCTTT
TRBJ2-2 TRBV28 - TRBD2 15 CASSFSGRGTGELFF TGTGCCAGCAGTTTTAGCGGGAGAGGGACCGGGGAGCTGTTTTTT
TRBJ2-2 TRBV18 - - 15 CASSPQEANTGELFF TGTGCCAGCTCACCACAGGAGGCGAACACCGGGGAGCTGTTTTTT
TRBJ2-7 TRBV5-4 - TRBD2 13 CASRPSGTYEQYF TGTGCCAGCAGACCCAGCGGGACCTACGAGCAGTACTTC
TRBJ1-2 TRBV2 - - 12 CASVRVYYGYTF TGTGCCAGCGTGCGGGTTTACTATGGCTACACCTTC
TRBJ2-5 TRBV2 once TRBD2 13 CAINSGSGETQYF TGTGCCATCAATAGCGGGAGCGGTGAGACCCAGTACTTC
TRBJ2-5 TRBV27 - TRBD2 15 CASSLGTSGSETQYF TGTGCCAGCAGTTTGGGGACTAGCGGGAGCGAGACCCAGTACTTC
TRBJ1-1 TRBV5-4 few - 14 CASSLAGGYTEAFF TGTGCCAGCAGCTTGGCCGGGGGGTACACTGAAGCTTTCTTT
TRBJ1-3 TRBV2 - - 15 CASSPDGDSGNTIYF TGTGCCAGCAGTCCGGACGGGGACTCTGGAAACACCATATATTTT
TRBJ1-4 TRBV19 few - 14 CASTSGTTNEKLFF TGTGCCAGTACCTCCGGGACAACTAATGAAAAACTGTTTTTT
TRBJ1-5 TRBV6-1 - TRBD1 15 CASRQQGAGDQPQHF TGTGCCAGCAGACAACAGGGGGCCGGGGATCAGCCCCAGCATTTT
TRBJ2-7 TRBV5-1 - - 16 CASSLAVGGRTGEQYF TGCGCCAGCAGCTTGGCCGTTGGAGGACGTACGGGGGAGCAGTACTTC
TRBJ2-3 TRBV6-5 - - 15 CASRIGGASTDTQYF TGTGCCAGCAGGATAGGGGGAGCTAGCACAGATACGCAGTATTTT
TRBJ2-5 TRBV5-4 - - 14 CASSPFGSQETQYF TGTGCCAGCAGCCCCTTCGGGAGCCAAGAGACCCAGTACTTC
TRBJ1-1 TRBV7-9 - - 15 CASSLSDSPNTEAFF TGTGCCAGCAGCCTCTCCGACAGCCCGAACACTGAAGCTTTCTTT
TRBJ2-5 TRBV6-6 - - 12 CASSYSEETQYF TGTGCCAGCAGTTACTCGGAGGAGACCCAGTACTTC
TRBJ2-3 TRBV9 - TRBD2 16 CASSGGERGPTDTQYF TGTGCCAGCAGCGGGGGGGAGCGGGGTCCCACAGATACGCAGTATTTT
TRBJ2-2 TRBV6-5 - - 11 CATMNTGELFF TGTGCCACCATGAACACCGGGGAGCTGTTTTTT
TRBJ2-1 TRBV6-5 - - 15 CASSVKGHSRNEQFF TGTGCCAGCTCAGTGAAGGGGCACTCGCGGAATGAGCAGTTCTTC
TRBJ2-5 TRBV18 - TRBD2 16 CASSPPSGRAQETQYF TGTGCCAGCTCACCACCGAGCGGGAGGGCCCAAGAGACCCAGTACTTC
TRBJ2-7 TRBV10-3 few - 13 CAISEGQSYEQYF TGTGCCATCAGTGAGGGACAGTCCTACGAGCAGTACTTC
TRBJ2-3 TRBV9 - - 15 CASSPRVSTTDTQYF TGTGCCAGCAGCCCCAGGGTTTCTACCACAGATACGCAGTATTTT
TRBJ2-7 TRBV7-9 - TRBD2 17 CASSLPFGGGDSYEQYF TGTGCCAGCAGCTTACCCTTTGGCGGGGGGGATTCCTACGAGCAGTACTTC
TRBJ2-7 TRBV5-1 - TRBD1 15 CASRDYQGADYEQYF TGCGCCAGCAGAGACTACCAGGGGGCCGACTACGAGCAGTACTTC
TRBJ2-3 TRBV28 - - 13 CASSPSVAGTQYF TGTGCCAGCAGTCCCTCTGTCGCCGGTACGCAGTATTTT
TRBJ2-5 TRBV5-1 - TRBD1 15 CASSPGGTGEETQYF TGCGCCAGCTCCCCCGGAGGGACAGGGGAAGAGACCCAGTACTTC
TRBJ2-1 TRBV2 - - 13 CASWAGSYNEQFF TGTGCCAGCTGGGCGGGGTCCTACAATGAGCAGTTCTTC
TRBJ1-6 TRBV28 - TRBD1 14 CASSLGARGSPLHF TGTGCCAGCAGTTTGGGCGCCAGGGGGTCACCCCTCCACTTT
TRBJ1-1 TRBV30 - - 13 CAWNQGGNTEAFF TGTGCCTGGAACCAGGGAGGGAACACTGAAGCTTTCTTT
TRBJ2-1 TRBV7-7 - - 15 CASSLGGGAHNEQFF TGTGCTAGCAGCTTGGGAGGGGGGGCCCACAATGAGCAGTTCTTC